Shown below are 11 T cell receptor beta chains from a single sample sequenced in a study of T-cell reconstitution after alpha-beta-depleted transplantation in children. Unique molecular identifiers were incorporated during preparation of the TCRbeta library. TCRdb processed the PCR reads anew with MiXCR; each CDR3 protein has one entry. The top ten hold around 24% of the sample, which has about 130,000 distinct CDR3 sequences, roughly 9% seen once. Here the sequenced sample was PBMCs, mostly from graft donor cells, taken 180 days after TCRalphabeta/CD19-depleted stem cell transplant. The receptors here all came from a girl younger than two who had a stem cell transplant for combined immunodeficiency, so the T cells may come from the graft donor.

This clonotype was observed many times. The chain has TRBV12-3 or TRBV12-4 and TRBJ2-6; TRBD1 might be the D (5 bases). Trimming pared 3 bases from V and 2 bases from J, leaving 8 bases between. This CDR3 has 15 residues. The CDR3 sequence: CASSFSGTGANVLTF. CDR3 DNA sequence: TGTGCCAGCAGTTTCTCAGGGACTGGGGCCAACGTCCTGACTTTC.

V gene TRBV29-1 combines with J gene TRBJ2-7, with 14 nucleotides matching TRBD2. The trim removed 2 bases at V and 5 bases at J, leaving 5 bases unmatched. The CDR3 extends over 15 amino acids. Germline-derived CDR1 and CDR2 are SQVTM and ANQGSEA. CDR3 in DNA: TGCAGCGTTGAAAGGCGACTAGCGGGAGGGAACGAGCAGTACTTC. Translated, it gives CSVERRLAGGNEQYF.

The genes are TRBV5-1 and TRBJ2-4, with 7 bases that match TRBD2. Germline CDR1 reads SGHRS; CDR2 reads YFSETQ. V lost 8 bases, J lost 13 bases, and 12 bases stayed unmatched. The CDR3 spans 12 residues. CDR3 nucleotides: TGCGCCAGAAGCCCGGGGGACTATTTACAGTACTTC. Translation: CARSPGDYLQYF. The full variable domain, completed using reference TRBV5-1 and TRBJ2-4, is KAGVTQTPRYLIKTRGQQVTLSCSPISGHRSVSWYQQTPGQGLQFLFEYFSETQRNKGNFPGRFSGRQFSNSRSEMNVSTLELGDSALYLCARSPGDYLQYFGAGTRLSVL.

The chain recombines TRBV6-1 with TRBJ2-7, with D perhaps matching TRBD1 or TRBD2 (5 bases each). Trimming took 11 bases from V and 3 from J, leaving 8 bases between them. Germline CDR1 is MNHNS and CDR2 is SASEGT. The CDR3 contains 10 residues. The CDR3 nucleotides are TGTGCCGGGGGAAGCTACGAGCAGTACTTC. It is translated as CAGGSYEQYF.

The chain has TRBV28 and TRBJ2-2; the D gene is possibly TRBD2 (5 bases). The CDR3 totals 14 residues. Germline V gene data show CDR1 as MDHEN and CDR2 as SYDVKM. V lost 6 bases to trimming and J lost 0 bases, with 8 bases between them. The CDR3 spells CASRSSSNTGELFF. The CDR3 bases are TGTGCCAGCAGGTCTAGCTCGAACACCGGGGAGCTGTTTTTT.

The sample holds a few counts of this clonotype. The chain links TRBV3-1 to TRBJ1-6, with 10 nucleotides matching TRBD1. The germline V gene encodes CDR1 LGHDT and CDR2 YNNKEL (reference sequence). CDR3 size: 17 residues. V dropped 0 bases and J dropped 4; count of bases not matched to a gene: 3. The CDR3 DNA follows: TGTGCCAGCAGCCAAGAATGGGGACAGGGGTATAATTCACCCCTCCACTTT. Translating it yields CASSQEWGQGYNSPLHF.

This clonotype was picked up a small number of times. The gene calls are TRBV2 and TRBJ1-4; D uncertain. Germline CDR1 and CDR2: SNHLY and FYNNEI. CDR3 length: 14 residues. Trimming removed 8 bases from V and 0 bases from J, with 10 bases in between. This CDR3 is CASALESTNEKLFF. DNA of the CDR3: TGTGCCAGCGCTTTGGAGTCAACTAATGAAAAACTGTTTTTT.

V is TRBV6-5 and J is TRBJ2-1; TRBD2 aligns across 13 bases. The CDR3 consists of 17 residues. V shed 3 bases, J shed 7 bases, and the junction held 9 bases outside the gene matches. Looked up from germline, CDR1 is MNHEY and CDR2 is SVGAGI. The CDR3 sequence is CASSYSSGTSGKNEQFF. CDR3 coding DNA: TGTGCCAGCAGTTATTCTTCCGGGACTAGCGGGAAGAATGAGCAGTTCTTC.

The rearrangement joins TRBV29-1 to TRBJ2-5; D gene uncertain. V was clipped by 2 bases and J by 7 bases, with 5 bases between them. The CDR3 loop spans 10 amino acids. Germline V lookup: CDR1 SQVTM, CDR2 ANQGSEA. This CDR3 reads CSVERGTQYF. Written as DNA, the CDR3 is TGCAGCGTTGAAAGAGGGACCCAGTACTTC.

The sample holds a few counts of this clonotype. This chain uses TRBV7-2 with TRBJ2-7; D ambiguous. Germline V gene sequence: CDR1 SGHTA, CDR2 FQGNSA. Trimming pared 5 bases from V and 3 bases from J, leaving 8 bases between. There are 12 residues in the CDR3. DNA of the CDR3: TGTGCCAGCAGCCCGGAGTTCTACGAGCAGTACTTC. Its translation: CASSPEFYEQYF.

This clonotype turned up a few times. The chain links TRBV6-2 or TRBV6-3 to TRBJ2-5; D unclear. Germline V CDR1 and CDR2: MNHEY, SVGEGT. Trimming removed 7 bases at V and 5 bases at J, with 14 bases between. The CDR3 extends over 13 amino acids. The CDR3 DNA sequence: TGTGCCAGCAACATCCTAGGGTATGAGACCCAGTACTTC. This gives the protein CASNILGYETQYF.